This TCR beta chain was sequenced during a study of cytomegalovirus exposure and HLA in healthy donors. With 7 bases removed from V and 5 bases from J, the gap between germline ends came to 14 bases. Germline values: CDR1 MDHEN, CDR2 SYDVKM. The CDR3 totals 13 residues. The protocol was immunoSEQ multiplex PCR, while the TCRdb copy is restricted to in-frame clones and leaves out a portion. The data contain 100,000 to 150,000 clones, around 95% of them singletons. The clonotype was recovered from a man between 18 and 35 years old in good health and CMV-seronegative. Sequencing was performed on PBMCs. The V gene is TRBV28, the J gene TRBJ2-5; a weak D match, TRBD2 (6 bases). The chain's CDR3 is CASTGRGPETQYF. In DNA, the CDR3 is TGTGCCAGCACCGGGAGAGGTCCGGAGACCCAGTACTTC.